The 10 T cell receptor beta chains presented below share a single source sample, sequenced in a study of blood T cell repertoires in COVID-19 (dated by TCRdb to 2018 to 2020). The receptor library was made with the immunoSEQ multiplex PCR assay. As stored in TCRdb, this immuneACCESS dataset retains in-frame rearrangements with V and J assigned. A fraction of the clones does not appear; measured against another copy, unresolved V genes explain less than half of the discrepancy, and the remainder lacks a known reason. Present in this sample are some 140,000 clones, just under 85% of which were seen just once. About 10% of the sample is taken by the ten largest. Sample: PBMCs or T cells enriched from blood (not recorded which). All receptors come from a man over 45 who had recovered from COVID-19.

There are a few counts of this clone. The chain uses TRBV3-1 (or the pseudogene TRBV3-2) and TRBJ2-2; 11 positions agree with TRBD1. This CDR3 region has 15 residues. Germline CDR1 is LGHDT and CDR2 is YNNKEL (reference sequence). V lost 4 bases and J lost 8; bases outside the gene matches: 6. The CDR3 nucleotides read TGTGCCAGCAGCCCATGGGGACAGGGGGTAGGGGAGCTGTTTTTT. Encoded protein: CASSPWGQGVGELFF.

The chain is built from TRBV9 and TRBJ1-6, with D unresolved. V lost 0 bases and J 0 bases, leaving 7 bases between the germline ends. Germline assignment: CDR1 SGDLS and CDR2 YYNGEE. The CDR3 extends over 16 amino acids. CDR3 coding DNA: TGTGCCAGCAGCGTAGAAGGGAGCTCCTATAATTCACCCCTCCACTTT. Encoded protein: CASSVEGSSYNSPLHF.

CDR3: CASSPQGLAGEHEQYF. CDR3 DNA: TGTGCCAGCAGCCCACAAGGACTAGCGGGGGAACACGAGCAGTACTTC. The chain couples TRBV9 to TRBJ2-7; 13 bases fit TRBD2. This CDR3 contains 16 residues. The trim removed 4 bases at V and 5 bases at J, leaving 9 bases unmatched. CDR1 and CDR2 from the germline V gene are SGDLS and YYNGEE.

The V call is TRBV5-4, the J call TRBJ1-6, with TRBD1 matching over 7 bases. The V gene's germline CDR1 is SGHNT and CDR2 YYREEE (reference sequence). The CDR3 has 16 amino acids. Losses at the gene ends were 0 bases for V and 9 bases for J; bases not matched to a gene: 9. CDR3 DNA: TGTGCCAGCAGCTTGGGACAGGGAAGACTTCGTTCACCCCTCCACTTT. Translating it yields CASSLGQGRLRSPLHF.

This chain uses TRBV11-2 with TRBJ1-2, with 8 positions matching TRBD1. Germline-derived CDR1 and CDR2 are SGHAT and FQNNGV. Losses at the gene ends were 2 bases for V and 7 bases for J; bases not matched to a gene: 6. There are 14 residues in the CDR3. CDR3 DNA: TGTGCCAGCAGCTTACAGGGGGCCTGGGCTGGCTACACCTTC. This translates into CASSLQGAWAGYTF.

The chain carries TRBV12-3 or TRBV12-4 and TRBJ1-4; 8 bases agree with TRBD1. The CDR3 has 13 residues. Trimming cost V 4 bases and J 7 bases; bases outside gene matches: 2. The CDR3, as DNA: TGTGCCAGCAGTTACAGGGGGTCTGAAAAACTGTTTTTT. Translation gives CASSYRGSEKLFF.

The CDR3: CASSFGGEGEQYF. DNA of the CDR3: TGTGCCAGCAGTTTTGGCGGGGAAGGCGAGCAGTACTTC. The V gene is TRBV12-3 or TRBV12-4, the J gene TRBJ2-7, with D possibly TRBD2 on 6 matching bases. The CDR3 extends over 13 amino acids. The V gene lost 3 bases and the J gene lost 6 bases, with 12 bases spanning the gap.

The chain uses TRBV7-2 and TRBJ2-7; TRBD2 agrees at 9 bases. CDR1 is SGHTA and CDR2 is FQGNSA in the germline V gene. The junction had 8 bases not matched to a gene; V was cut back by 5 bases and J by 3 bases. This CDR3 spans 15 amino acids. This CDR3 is CASSPSSGGDYEQYF. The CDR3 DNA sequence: TGTGCCAGCAGCCCCAGTAGCGGGGGCGACTACGAGCAGTACTTC.

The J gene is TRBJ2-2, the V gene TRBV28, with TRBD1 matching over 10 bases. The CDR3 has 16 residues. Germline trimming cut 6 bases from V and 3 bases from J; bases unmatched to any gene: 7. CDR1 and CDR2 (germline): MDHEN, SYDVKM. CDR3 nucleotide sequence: TGTGCCAGCAGGCCCGATGGACAGGGGGACACCGGGGAGCTGTTTTTT. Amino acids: CASRPDGQGDTGELFF. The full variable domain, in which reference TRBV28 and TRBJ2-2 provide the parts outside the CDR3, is DVKVTQSSRYLVKRTGEKVFLECVQDMDHENMFWYRQDPGLGLRLIYFSYDVKMKEKGDIPEGYSVSREKKERFSLILESASTNQTSMYLCASRPDGQGDTGELFFGEGSRLTVL.

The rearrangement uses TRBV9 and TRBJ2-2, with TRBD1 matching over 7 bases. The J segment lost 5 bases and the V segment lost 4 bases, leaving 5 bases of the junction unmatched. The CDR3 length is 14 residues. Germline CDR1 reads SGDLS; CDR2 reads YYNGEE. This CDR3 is CASSFTGETGELFF. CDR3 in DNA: TGTGCCAGCAGCTTCACAGGGGAAACCGGGGAGCTGTTTTTT.